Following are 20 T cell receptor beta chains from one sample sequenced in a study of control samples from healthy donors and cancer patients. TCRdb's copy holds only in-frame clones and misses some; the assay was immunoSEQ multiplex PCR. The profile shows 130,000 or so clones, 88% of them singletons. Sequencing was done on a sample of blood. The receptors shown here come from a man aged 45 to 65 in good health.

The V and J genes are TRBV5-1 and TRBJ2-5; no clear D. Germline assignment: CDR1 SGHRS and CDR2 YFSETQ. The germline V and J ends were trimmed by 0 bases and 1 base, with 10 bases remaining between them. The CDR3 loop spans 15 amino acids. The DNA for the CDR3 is TGCGCCAGCAGCTTGGTGGTATCGGGCCAAGAGACCCAGTACTTC. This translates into CASSLVVSGQETQYF. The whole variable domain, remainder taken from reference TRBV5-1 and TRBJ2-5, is KAGVTQTPRYLIKTRGQQVTLSCSPISGHRSVSWYQQTPGQGLQFLFEYFSETQRNKGNFPGRFSGRQFSNSRSEMNVSTLELGDSALYLCASSLVVSGQETQYFGPGTRLLVL.

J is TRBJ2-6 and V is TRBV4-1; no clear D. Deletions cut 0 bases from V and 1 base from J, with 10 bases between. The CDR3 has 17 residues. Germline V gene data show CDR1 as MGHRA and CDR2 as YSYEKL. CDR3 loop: CASSQDRGMSGANVLTF. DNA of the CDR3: TGCGCCAGCAGCCAAGATAGAGGTATGTCTGGGGCCAACGTCCTGACTTTC.

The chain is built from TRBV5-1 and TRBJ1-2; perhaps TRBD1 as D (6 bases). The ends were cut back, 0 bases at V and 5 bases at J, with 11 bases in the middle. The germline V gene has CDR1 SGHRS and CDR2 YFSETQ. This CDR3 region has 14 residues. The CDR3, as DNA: TGCGCCAGCAGCTTGGAAGGGCAGGGGTATGGCTACACCTTC. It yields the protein CASSLEGQGYGYTF.

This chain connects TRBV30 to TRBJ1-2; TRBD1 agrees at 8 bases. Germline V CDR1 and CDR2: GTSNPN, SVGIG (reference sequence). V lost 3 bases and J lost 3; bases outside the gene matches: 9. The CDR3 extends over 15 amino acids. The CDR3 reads CAWRPGQVLYYGYTF. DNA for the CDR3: TGTGCCTGGAGGCCGGGACAGGTCTTATACTATGGCTACACCTTC.

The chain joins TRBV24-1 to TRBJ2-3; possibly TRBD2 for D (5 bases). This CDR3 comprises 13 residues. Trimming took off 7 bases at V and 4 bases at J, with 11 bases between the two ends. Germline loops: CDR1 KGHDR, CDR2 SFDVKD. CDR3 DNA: TGTGCCACCAGGGACTCGAACGCAGATACGCAGTATTTT. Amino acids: CATRDSNADTQYF.

The DNA for the CDR3 is TGCGCCAGCAGCTTGGTGCCAGGGAAGGATGAGCAGTTCTTC. This sequence encodes CASSLVPGKDEQFF. The J gene is TRBJ2-1, the V gene TRBV5-1; TRBD1 is a possible D gene (5 bases). CDR3 length equals 14 residues. CDR1 is SGHRS, CDR2 YFSETQ, per germline. Trimming stripped 0 bases from V and 8 bases from J, with 12 bases between.

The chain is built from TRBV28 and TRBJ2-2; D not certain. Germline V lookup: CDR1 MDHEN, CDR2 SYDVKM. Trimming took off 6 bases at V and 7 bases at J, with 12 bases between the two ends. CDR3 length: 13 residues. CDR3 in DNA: TGTGCCAGCAGCCCCTTGGGAAACGGGGAGCTGTTTTTT. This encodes CASSPLGNGELFF.

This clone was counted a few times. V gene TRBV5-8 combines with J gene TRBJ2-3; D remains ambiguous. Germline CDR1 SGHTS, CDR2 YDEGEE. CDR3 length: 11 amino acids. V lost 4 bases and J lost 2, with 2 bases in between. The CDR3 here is CASSLTDTQYF. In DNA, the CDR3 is TGTGCCAGCAGCCTCACAGATACGCAGTATTTT.

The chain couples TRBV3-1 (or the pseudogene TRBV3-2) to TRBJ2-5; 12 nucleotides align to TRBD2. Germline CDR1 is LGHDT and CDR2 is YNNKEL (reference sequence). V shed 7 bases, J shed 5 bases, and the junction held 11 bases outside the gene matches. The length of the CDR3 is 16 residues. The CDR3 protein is CASTHGLAGGLETQYF. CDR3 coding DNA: TGTGCCAGCACCCACGGGCTAGCGGGGGGGCTTGAGACCCAGTACTTC.

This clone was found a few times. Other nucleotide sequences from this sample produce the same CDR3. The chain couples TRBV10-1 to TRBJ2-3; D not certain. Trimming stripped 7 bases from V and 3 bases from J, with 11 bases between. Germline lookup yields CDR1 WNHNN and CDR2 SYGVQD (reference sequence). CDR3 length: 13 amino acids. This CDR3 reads CASTPDGTDTQYF. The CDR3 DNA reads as TGCGCCAGCACCCCCGACGGGACAGATACGCAGTATTTT.

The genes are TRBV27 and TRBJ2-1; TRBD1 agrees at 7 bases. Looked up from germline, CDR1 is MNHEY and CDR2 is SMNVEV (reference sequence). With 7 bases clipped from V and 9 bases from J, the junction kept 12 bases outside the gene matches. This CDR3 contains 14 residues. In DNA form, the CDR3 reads TGTGCCAGCAACCGACAGGGTCTGACCTCTGAGCAGTTCTTC. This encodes CASNRQGLTSEQFF.

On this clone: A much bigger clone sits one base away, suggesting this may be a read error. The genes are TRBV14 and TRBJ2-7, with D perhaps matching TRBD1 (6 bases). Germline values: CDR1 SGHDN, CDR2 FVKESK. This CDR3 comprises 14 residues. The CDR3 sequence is CANSQGRGFYEQYF. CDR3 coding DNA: TGTGCCAACAGCCAAGGCAGGGGTTTTTACGAGCAGTACTTC.

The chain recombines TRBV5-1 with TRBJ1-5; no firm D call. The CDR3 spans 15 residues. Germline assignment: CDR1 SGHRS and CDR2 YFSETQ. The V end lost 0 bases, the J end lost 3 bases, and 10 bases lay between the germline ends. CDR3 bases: TGCGCCAGCAGCTTGGTTCCAGGCTCCAATCAGCCCCAGCATTTT. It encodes CASSLVPGSNQPQHF.

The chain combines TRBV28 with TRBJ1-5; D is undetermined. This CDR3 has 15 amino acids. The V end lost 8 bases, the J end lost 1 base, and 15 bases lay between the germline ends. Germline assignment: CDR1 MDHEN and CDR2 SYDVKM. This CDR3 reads CASDPDPGSNQPQHF. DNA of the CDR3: TGTGCCAGCGACCCCGACCCTGGCAGCAATCAGCCCCAGCATTTT.

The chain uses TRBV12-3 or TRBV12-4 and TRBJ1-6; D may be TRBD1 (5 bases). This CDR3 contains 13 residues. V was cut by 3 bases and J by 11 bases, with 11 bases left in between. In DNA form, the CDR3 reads TGTGCCAGCAGTTTCAGGGATAGGGCACCCCTCCACTTT. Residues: CASSFRDRAPLHF.

CDR3 in amino acids: CASSGRGYTEAFF. Here the CDR3 DNA reads TGTGCCAGCAGTGGGAGGGGGTACACTGAAGCTTTCTTT. The genes are TRBV2 and TRBJ1-1; tentative D call: TRBD1 (6 bases). Germline V gives CDR1 SNHLY, CDR2 FYNNEI. V lost 4 bases and J lost 3, with 9 bases in between. This CDR3 comprises 13 residues.

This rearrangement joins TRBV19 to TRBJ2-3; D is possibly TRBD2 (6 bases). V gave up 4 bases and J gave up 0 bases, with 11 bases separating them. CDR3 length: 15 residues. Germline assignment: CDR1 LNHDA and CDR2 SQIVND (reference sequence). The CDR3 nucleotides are TGTGCCAGTAGTACCGCGGGACGGAGCACAGATACGCAGTATTTT. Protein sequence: CASSTAGRSTDTQYF.

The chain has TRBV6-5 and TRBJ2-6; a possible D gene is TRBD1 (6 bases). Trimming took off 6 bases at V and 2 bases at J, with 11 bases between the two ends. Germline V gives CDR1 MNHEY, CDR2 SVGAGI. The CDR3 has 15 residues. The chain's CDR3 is CASRSQGPGANVLTF. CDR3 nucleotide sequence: TGTGCCAGCAGATCACAGGGTCCTGGGGCCAACGTCCTGACTTTC.

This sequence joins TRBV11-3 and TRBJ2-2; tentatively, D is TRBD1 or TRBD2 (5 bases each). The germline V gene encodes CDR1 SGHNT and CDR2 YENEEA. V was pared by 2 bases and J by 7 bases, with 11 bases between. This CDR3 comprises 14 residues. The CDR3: CASSLRGAVGELFF. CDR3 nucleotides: TGTGCCAGCAGCTTAAGGGGAGCGGTCGGGGAGCTGTTTTTT.

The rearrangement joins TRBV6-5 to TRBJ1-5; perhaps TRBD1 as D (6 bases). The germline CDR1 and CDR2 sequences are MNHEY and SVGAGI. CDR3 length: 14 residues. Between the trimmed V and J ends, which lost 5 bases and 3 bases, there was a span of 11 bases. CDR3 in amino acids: CASSPRTVNQPQHF. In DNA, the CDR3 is TGTGCCAGCAGTCCTCGGACAGTCAATCAGCCCCAGCATTTT.